This TCR beta chain was captured in a study of T cell responses to AZD1222 COVID-19 vaccine. Study observations and caveats: The study identified only a handful of AZD1222 recipients as seropositive at baseline. Unmutated variant regions reportedly attract nearly half of all spike-specific TCRs. Spike-specific TCR breadth and depth grew following two AZD1222 doses. Clonal diversity was possibly underestimated, and white British individuals and females predominated among donors.

There are 14 residues in the CDR3. CDR1 is SGHRS and CDR2 is YFSETQ in the germline V gene. V was pared by 3 bases and J by 6 bases, with 8 bases of the junction left unmatched. TCRdb's table, derived via immunoSEQ multiplex PCR, lists solely in-frame clones and lacks some. The repertoire holds tens of thousands of clones, with around 80% as singletons. The table lists this clone with a count of one. What it binds is unknown. The V and J genes are TRBV5-1 and TRBJ2-7, with TRBD1 matching over 8 bases. The specimen comprised peripheral blood, sampled on day 0 of MenACWY control vaccination. The receptor's source is an adult in good health. The CDR3 sequence is CASSSGQGFSEQYF. CDR3 nucleotide sequence: TGCGCCAGCAGCTCCGGACAGGGATTCAGCGAGCAGTACTTC.